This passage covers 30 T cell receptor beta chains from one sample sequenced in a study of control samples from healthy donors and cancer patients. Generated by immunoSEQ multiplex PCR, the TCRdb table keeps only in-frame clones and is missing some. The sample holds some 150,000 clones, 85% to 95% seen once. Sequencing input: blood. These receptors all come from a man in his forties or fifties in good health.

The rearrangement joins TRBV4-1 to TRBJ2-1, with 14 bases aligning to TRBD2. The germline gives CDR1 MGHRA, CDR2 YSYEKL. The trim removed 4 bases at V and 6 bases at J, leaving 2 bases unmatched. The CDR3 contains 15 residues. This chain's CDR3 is CASSRGLAGGNEQFF. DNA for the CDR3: TGCGCCAGCAGCCGTGGACTAGCGGGAGGCAATGAGCAGTTCTTC.

In nucleotides, the CDR3 is TGTGCCAGCAGCCGGGAGTCCTACAATGAGCAGTTCTTC. It codes for CASSRESYNEQFF. V and J are TRBV3-1 (or the pseudogene TRBV3-2) and TRBJ2-1; D might be TRBD2 (5 bases). Germline-derived CDR1 and CDR2 are LGHDT and YNNKEL (reference sequence). The V end was cut by 4 bases, the J end by 1 base, with 5 bases between. CDR3 length: 13 amino acids.

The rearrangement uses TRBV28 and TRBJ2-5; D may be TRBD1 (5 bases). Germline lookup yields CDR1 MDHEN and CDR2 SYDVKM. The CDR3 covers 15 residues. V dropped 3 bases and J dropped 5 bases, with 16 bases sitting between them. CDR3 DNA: TGTGCCAGCAGTTTTCAGGGCCTATATGTGGAGACCCAGTACTTC. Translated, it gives CASSFQGLYVETQYF.

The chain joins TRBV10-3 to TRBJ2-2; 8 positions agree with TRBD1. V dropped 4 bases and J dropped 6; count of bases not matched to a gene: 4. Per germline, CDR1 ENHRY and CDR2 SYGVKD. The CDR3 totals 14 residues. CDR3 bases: TGTGCCATCAGTGTGGACAGGGTGCCCGGGGAGCTGTTTTTT. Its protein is CAISVDRVPGELFF.

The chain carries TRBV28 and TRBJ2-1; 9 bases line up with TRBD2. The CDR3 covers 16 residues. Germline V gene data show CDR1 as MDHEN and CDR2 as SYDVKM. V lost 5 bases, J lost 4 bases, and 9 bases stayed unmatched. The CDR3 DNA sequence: TGTGCCAGCAGTACCGAAGCGGGAGGCACTTACAATGAGCAGTTCTTC. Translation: CASSTEAGGTYNEQFF.

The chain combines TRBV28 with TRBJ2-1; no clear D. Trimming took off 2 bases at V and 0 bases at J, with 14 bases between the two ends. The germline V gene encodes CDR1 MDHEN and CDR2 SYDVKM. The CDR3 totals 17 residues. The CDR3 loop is CASSLLLRRGSYNEQFF. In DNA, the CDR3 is TGTGCCAGCAGTTTACTTTTGCGGAGAGGCTCCTACAATGAGCAGTTCTTC.

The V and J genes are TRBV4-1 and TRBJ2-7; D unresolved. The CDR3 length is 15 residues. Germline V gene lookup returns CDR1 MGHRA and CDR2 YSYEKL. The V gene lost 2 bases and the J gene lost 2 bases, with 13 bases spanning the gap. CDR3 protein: CASSQFPETAYEQYF. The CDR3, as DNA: TGCGCCAGCAGCCAATTCCCGGAGACCGCCTACGAGCAGTACTTC.

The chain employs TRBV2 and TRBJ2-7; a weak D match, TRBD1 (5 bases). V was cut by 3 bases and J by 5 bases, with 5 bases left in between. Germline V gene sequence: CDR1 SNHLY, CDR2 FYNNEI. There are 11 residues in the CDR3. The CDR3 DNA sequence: TGTGCCAGCAGTGACAGGGACGAGCAGTACTTC. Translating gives CASSDRDEQYF.

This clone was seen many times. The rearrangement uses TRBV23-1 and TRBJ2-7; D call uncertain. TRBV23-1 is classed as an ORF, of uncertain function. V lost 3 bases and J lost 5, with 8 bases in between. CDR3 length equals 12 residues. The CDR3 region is CASSHWVHEQYF. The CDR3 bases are TGCGCCAGCAGTCACTGGGTACACGAGCAGTACTTC.

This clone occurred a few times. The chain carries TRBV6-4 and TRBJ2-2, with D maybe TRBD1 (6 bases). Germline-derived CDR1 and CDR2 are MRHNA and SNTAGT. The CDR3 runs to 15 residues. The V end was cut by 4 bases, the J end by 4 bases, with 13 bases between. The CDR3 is CASSGYREGTGELFF. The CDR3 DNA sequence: TGTGCCAGCAGTGGATACAGGGAAGGCACCGGGGAGCTGTTTTTT.

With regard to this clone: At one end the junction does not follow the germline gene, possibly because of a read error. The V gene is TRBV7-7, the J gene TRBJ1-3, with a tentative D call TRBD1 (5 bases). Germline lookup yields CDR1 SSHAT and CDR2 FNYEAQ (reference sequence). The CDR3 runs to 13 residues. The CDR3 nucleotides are TGTGCTAGCAGCCCAGGGATAGGGGACACCATATATTTT. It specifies CASSPGIGDTIYF.

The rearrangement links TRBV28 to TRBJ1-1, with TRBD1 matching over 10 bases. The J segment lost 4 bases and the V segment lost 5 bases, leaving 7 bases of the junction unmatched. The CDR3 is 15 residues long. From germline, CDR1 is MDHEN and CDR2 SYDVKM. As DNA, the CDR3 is TGTGCCAGCAGTGTCAGACAGGGGGCAGGCACTGAAGCTTTCTTT. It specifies CASSVRQGAGTEAFF.

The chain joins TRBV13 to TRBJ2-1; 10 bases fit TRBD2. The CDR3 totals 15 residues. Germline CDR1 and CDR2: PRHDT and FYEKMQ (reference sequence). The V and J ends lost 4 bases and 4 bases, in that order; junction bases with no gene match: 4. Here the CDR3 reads CASSSSGGGYNEQFF. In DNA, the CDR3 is TGTGCCAGCAGCTCTAGCGGGGGAGGATACAATGAGCAGTTCTTC.

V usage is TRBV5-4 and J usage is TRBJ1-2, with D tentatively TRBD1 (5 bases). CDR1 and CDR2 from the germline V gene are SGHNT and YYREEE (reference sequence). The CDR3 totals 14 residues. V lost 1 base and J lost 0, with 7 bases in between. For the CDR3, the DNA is TGTGCCAGCAGCTTGCCAGGGACTAACTATGGCTACACCTTC. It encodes CASSLPGTNYGYTF.

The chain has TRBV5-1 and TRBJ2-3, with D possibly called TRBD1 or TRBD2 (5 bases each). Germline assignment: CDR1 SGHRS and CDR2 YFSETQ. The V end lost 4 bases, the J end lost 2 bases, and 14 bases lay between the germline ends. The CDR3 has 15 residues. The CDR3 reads CASSPGPIYTDTQYF. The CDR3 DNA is TGCGCCAGCAGCCCGGGACCGATCTACACAGATACGCAGTATTTT. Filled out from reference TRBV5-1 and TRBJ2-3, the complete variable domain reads KAGVTQTPRYLIKTRGQQVTLSCSPISGHRSVSWYQQTPGQGLQFLFEYFSETQRNKGNFPGRFSGRQFSNSRSEMNVSTLELGDSALYLCASSPGPIYTDTQYFGPGTRLTVL.

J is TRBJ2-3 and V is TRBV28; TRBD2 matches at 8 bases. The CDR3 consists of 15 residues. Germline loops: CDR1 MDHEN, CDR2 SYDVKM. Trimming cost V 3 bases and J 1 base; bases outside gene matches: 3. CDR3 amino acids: CASSLVAGRTDTQYF. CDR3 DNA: TGTGCCAGCAGTTTGGTAGCGGGACGCACAGATACGCAGTATTTT.

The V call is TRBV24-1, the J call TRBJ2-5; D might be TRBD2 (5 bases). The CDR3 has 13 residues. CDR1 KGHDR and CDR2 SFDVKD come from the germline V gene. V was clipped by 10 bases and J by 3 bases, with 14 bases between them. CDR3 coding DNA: TGTGCCACGGATCTAGCTGGAAAAGAGACCCAGTACTTC. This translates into CATDLAGKETQYF.

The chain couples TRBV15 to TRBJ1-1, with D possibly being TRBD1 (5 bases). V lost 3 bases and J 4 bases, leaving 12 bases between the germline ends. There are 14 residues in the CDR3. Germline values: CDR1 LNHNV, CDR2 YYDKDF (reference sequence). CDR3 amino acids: CATSRTNGGTEAFF. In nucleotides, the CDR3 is TGTGCCACCAGCAGGACCAATGGGGGCACTGAAGCTTTCTTT.

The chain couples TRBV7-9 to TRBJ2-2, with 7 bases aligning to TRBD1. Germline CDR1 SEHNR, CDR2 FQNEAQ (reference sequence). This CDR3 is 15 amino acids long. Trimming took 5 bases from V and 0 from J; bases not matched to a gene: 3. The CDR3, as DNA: TGTGCCAGCAGCATCGGGACAGCGAACACCGGGGAGCTGTTTTTT. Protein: CASSIGTANTGELFF. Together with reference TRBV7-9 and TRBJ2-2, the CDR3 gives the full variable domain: DTGVSQNPRHKITKRGQNVTFRCDPISEHNRLYWYRQTLGQGPEFLTYFQNEAQLEKSRLLSDRFSAERPKGSFSTLEIQRTEQGDSAMYLCASSIGTANTGELFFGEGSRLTVL.

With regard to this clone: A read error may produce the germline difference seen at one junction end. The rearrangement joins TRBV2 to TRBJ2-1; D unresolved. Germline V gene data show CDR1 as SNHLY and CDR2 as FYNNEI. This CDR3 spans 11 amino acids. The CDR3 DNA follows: TGTGCCAGCAGTGAAATGGTGGAAGGAGTCTTC. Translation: CASSEMVEGVF. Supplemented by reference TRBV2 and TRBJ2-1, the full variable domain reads EPEVTQTPSHQVTQMGQEVILRCVPISNHLYFYWYRQILGQKVEFLVSFYNNEISEKSEIFDDQFSVERPDGSNFTLKIRSTKLEDSAMYFCASSEMVEGVFGPGTRLTVL.

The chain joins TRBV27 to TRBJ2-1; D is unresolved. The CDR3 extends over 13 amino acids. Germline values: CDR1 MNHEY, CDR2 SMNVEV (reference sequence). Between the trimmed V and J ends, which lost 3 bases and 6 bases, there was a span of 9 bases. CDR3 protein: CASSFVGSNEQFF. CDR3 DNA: TGTGCCAGCAGTTTTGTGGGTAGCAATGAGCAGTTCTTC.

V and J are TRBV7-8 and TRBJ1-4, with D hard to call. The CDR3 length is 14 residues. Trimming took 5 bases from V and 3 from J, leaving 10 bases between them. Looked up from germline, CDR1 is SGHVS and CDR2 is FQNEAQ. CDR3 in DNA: TGTGCCAGCAGCCTAGGTCCGTCTAATGAAAAACTGTTTTTT. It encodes CASSLGPSNEKLFF.

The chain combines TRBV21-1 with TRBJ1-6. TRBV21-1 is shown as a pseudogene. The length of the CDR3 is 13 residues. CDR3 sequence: CASSNSVDSPLHF. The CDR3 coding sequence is TGTGCCAGCAGCAACAGCGTCGATTCACCCCTCCACTTT.

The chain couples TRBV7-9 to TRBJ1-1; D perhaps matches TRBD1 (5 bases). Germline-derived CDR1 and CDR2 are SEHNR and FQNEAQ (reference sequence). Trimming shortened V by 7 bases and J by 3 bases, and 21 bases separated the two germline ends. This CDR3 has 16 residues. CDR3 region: CASIGNFRVGDTEAFF. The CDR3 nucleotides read TGTGCCAGCATCGGAAACTTCAGGGTAGGGGACACTGAAGCTTTCTTT.

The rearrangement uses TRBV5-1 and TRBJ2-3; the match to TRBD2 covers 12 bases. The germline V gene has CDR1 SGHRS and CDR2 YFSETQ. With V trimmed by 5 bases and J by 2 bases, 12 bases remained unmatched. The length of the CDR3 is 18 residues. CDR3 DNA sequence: TGCGCCAGCAGAGAAGAAAGGACTAGCGGGATTACCACAGATACGCAGTATTTT. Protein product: CASREERTSGITTDTQYF.

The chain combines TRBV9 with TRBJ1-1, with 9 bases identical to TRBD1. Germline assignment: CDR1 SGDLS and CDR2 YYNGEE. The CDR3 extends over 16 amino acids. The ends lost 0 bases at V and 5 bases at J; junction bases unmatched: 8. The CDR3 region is CASSVAGQGLSTEAFF. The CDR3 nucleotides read TGTGCCAGCAGCGTAGCGGGACAGGGTCTGTCGACTGAAGCTTTCTTT.

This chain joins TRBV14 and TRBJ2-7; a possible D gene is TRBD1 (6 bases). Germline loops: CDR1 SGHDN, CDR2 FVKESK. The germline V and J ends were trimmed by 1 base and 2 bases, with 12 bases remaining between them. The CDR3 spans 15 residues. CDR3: CASSQGQGQTYEQYF. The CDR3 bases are TGTGCCAGCAGCCAAGGGCAGGGGCAGACCTACGAGCAGTACTTC.

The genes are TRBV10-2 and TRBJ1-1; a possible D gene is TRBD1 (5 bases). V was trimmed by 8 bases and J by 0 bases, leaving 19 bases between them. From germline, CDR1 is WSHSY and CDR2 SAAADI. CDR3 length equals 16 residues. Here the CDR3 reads CASATLFLTVNTEAFF. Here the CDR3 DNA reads TGCGCCAGCGCCACCCTATTCCTGACAGTGAACACTGAAGCTTTCTTT.

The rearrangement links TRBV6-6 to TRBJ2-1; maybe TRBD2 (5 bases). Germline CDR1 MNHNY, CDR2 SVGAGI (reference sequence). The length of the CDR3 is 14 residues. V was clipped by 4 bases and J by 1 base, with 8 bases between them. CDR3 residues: CASSLRDSYNEQFF. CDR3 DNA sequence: TGTGCCAGCAGTTTGAGGGATTCCTACAATGAGCAGTTCTTC.

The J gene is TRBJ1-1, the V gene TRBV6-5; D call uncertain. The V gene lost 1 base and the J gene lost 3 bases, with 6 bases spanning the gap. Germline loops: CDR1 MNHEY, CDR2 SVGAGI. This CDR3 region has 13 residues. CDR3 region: CASSYWLDTEAFF. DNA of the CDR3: TGTGCCAGCAGTTACTGGTTAGACACTGAAGCTTTCTTT.